Reported below is one T cell receptor beta chain. What it binds is not known. The CDR3 spans 13 residues. CDR1 is SGHTS and CDR2 is YDEGEE in the germline V gene. The V end was cut by 4 bases, the J end by 2 bases, with 9 bases between. The assay was immunoSEQ multiplex PCR, and TCRdb's table has in-frame clones only and misses some. The sample lists roughly 58,000 clones, 75% to 90% occurring once. This sample is part of a study of T cell responses to AZD1222 COVID-19 vaccine. It was second doses at about 4 or about 12 weeks that were pooled. General observations from the study: Possibly, clonal diversity was underestimated; donors were largely white British and included more females.

The receptor comes from an adult who received the AZD1222 COVID-19 vaccine. The material was peripheral blood, obtained 28 days after the second AZD1222 dose. The chain carries TRBV5-8 and TRBJ2-5; D is ambiguous. The CDR3 region has the DNA TGTGCCAGCAGCCTCAGGATTCAAGAGACCCAGTACTTC. This translates into CASSLRIQETQYF.